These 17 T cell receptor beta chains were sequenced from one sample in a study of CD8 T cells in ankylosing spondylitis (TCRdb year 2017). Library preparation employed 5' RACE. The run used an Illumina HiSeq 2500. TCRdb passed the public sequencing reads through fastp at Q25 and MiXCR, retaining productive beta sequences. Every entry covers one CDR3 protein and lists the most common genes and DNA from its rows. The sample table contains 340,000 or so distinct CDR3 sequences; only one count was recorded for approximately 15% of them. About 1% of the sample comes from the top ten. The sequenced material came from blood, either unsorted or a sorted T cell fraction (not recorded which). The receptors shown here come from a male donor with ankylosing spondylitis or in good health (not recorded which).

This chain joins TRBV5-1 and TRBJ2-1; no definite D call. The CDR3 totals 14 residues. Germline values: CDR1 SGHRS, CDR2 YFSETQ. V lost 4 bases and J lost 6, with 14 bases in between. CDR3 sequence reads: CASSGSNPPNEQFF. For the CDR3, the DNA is TGCGCCAGCAGCGGATCTAACCCCCCCAATGAGCAGTTCTTC.

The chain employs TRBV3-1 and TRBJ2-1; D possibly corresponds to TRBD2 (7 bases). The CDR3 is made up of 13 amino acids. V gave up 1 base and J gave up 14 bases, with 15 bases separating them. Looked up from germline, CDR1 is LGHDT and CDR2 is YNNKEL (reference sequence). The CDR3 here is CASSQALGGREFF. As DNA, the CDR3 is TGTGCCAGCAGCCAAGCTCTGGGGGGGCGAGAGTTCTTC.

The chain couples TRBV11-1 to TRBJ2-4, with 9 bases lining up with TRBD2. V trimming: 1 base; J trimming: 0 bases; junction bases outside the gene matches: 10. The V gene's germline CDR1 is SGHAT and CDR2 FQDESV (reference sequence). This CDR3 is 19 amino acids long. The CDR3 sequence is CASSLGAGGSFLAKNIQYF. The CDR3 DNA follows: TGTGCCAGCAGCTTAGGAGCGGGGGGATCCTTCCTAGCCAAAAACATTCAGTACTTC.

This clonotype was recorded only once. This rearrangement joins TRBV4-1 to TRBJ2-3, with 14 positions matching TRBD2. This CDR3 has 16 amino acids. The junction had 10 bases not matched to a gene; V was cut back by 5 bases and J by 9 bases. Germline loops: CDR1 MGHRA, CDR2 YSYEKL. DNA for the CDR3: TGCGCCAGCAGCTTCGGGACTAGCGGGAGTGTTTGGACGCAGTATTTT. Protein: CASSFGTSGSVWTQYF.

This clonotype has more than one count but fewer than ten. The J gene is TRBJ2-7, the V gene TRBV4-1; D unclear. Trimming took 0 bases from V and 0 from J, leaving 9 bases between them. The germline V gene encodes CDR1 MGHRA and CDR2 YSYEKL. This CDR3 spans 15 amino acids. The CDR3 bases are TGCGCCAGCAGCCAAGAGCGGATCAGCTCCTACGAGCAGTACTTC. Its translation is CASSQERISSYEQYF.

CDR3 in DNA: TGCAGTGCTAGAGATGGGGGAACATTCCACGAGCAGTACTTC. Protein sequence: CSARDGGTFHEQYF. The chain links TRBV20-1 to TRBJ2-7; D possibly matches TRBD1 or TRBD2 (5 bases each). This CDR3 region has 14 residues. Between the trimmed V and J ends, which lost 0 bases and 5 bases, there was a span of 14 bases. CDR1 DFQATT and CDR2 SNEGSKA come from the germline V gene (reference sequence).

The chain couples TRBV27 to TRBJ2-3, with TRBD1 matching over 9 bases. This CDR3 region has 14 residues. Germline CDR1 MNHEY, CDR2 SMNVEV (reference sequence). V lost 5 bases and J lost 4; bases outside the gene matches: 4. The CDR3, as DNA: TGTGCCAGCAGTGGGGACAGGGCCCCAGATACGCAGTATTTT. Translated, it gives CASSGDRAPDTQYF.

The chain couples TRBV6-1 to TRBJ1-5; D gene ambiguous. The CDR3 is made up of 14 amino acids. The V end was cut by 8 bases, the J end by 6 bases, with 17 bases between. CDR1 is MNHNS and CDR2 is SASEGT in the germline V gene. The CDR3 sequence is CASSSQEAGQPQHF. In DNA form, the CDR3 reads TGTGCCAGCTCCTCTCAGGAAGCAGGTCAGCCCCAGCATTTT.

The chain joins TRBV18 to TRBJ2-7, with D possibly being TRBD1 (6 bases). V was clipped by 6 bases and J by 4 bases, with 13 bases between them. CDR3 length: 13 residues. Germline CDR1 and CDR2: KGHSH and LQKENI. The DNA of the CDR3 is TGTGCCAGCTCCAGGGACATAAATTACGAGCAGTACTTC. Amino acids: CASSRDINYEQYF.

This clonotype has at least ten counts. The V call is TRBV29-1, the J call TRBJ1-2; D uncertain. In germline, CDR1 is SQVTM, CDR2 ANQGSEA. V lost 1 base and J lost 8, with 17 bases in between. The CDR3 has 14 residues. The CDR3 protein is CSVEATNRAGGYTF. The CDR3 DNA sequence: TGCAGCGTTGAAGCCACTAACCGGGCGGGAGGCTACACCTTC.

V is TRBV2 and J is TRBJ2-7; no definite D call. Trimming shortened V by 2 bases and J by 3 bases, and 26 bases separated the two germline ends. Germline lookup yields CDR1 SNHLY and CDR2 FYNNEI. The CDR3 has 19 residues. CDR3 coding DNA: TGTGCCAGCAGTGAAACGATAGCTAATCCATCTCTTCACCGCTACGAGCAGTACTTC. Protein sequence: CASSETIANPSLHRYEQYF.

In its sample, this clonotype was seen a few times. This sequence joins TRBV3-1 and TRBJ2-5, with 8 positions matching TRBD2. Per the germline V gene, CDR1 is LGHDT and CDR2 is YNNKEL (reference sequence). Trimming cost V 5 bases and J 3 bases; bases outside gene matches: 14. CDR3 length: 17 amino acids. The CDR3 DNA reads TGTGCCAGCAGCGACCCCCTAATCTACGGGGGGGAAGAGACCCAGTACTTC. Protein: CASSDPLIYGGEETQYF.

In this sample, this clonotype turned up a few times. CDR3 sequence: CSAIGGIGDSPLHF. The CDR3 bases are TGCAGTGCTATAGGTGGAATTGGAGATTCACCCCTCCACTTT. The chain recombines TRBV20-1 with TRBJ1-6; D unresolved. The CDR3 runs 14 residues. Germline CDR1 reads DFQATT; CDR2 reads SNEGSKA (reference sequence). V lost 4 bases, J lost 8 bases, and 15 bases lay in between.

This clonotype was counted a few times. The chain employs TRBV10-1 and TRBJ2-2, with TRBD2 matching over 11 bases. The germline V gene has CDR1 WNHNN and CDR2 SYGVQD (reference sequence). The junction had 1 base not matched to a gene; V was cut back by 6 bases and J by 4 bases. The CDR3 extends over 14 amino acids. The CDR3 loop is CASSGTSGTGELFF. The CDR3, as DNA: TGCGCCAGCAGCGGGACTAGCGGCACCGGGGAGCTGTTTTTT.

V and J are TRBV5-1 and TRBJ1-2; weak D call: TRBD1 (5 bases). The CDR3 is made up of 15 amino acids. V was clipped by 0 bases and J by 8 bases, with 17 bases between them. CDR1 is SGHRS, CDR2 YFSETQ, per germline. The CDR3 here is CASSLVEAGMRGYTF. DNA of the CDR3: TGCGCCAGCAGCTTGGTGGAGGCAGGGATGAGAGGCTACACCTTC.

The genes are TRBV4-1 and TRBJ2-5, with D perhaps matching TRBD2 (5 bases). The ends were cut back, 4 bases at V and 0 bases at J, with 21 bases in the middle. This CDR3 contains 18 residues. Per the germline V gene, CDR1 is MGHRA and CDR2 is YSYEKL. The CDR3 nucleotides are TGCGCCAGCAGCCCTGGCTCCGCACGAGGGCAATACCAAGAGACCCAGTACTTC. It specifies CASSPGSARGQYQETQYF.

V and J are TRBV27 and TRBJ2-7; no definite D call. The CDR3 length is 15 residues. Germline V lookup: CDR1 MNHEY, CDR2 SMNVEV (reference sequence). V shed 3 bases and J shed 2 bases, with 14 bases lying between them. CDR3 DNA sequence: TGTGCCAGCAGTTTTCAAGGGTCGCGTACCTACGAGCAGTACTTC. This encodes CASSFQGSRTYEQYF.